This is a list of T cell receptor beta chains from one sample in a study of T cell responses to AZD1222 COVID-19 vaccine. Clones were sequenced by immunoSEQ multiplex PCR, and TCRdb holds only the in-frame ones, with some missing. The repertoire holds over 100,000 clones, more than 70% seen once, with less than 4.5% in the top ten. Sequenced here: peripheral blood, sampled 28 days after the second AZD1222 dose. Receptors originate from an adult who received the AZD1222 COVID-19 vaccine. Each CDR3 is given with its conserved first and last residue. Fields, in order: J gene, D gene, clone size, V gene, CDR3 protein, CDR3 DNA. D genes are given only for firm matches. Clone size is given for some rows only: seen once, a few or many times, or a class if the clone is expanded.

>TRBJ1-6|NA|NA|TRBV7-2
CASSTVSNSPLHF
TGTGCCAGCAGCACGGTCTCTAATTCACCCCTCCACTTT
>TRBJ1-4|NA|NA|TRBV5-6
CASSLFQSTNEKLFF
TGTGCCAGCAGCTTGTTTCAGTCAACTAATGAAAAACTGTTTTTT
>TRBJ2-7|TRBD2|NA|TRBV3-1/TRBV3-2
CASSLTSGGYEQYF
TGTGCCAGCAGCTTAACTAGCGGGGGTTACGAGCAGTACTTC
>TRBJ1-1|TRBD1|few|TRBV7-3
CASSRETGARNTEAFF
TGTGCCAGCAGCCGAGAGACAGGGGCCAGGAACACTGAAGCTTTCTTT
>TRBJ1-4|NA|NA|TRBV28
CASSLAGEEKLFF
TGTGCCAGCAGTTTGGCAGGGGAGGAAAAACTGTTTTTT
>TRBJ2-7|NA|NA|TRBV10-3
CAIKTPGANEQYF
TGTGCCATCAAAACCCCGGGAGCAAACGAGCAGTACTTC
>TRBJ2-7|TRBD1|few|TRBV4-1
CASSYRDREYEQYF
TGCGCCAGCAGCTACCGGGACAGGGAATACGAGCAGTACTTC
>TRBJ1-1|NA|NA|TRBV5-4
CASTAGSLFTEAFF
TGTGCCAGCACCGCCGGAAGCTTATTCACTGAAGCTTTCTTT
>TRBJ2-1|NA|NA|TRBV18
CASSPQDSNEQFF
TGTGCCAGCTCACCACAAGACAGCAATGAGCAGTTCTTC
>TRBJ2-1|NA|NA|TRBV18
CASSPNSGDNEQFF
TGTGCCAGCTCACCAAATTCCGGAGACAATGAGCAGTTCTTC
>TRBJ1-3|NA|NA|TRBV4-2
CASSRLDSGNTIYF
TGTGCCAGCAGCCGACTTGACTCTGGAAACACCATATATTTT
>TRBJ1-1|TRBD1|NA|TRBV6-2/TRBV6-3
CASSRRDRDWTEAFF
TGTGCCAGCAGTCGCCGGGACAGGGATTGGACTGAAGCTTTCTTT
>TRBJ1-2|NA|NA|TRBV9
CASSVGGQYYGYTF
TGTGCCAGCAGCGTAGGTGGACAGTACTATGGCTACACCTTC
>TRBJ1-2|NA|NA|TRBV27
CASSPQTNAGYTF
TGTGCCAGCAGCCCGCAGACTAATGCTGGCTACACCTTC
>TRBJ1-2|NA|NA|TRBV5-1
CASSRTSSGYGYTF
TGCGCCAGCAGTAGGACAAGCAGTGGCTATGGCTACACCTTC
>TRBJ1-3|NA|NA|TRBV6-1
CASSEAWNSGNTIYF
TGTGCCAGCAGTGAAGCGTGGAACTCTGGAAACACCATATATTTT
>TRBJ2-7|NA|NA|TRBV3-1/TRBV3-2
CASSHSPSVTYEQYF
TGTGCCAGCAGCCATTCTCCTAGCGTTACCTACGAGCAGTACTTC
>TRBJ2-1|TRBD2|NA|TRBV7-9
CASSLGGGLVLFF
TGTGCCAGCAGCTTAGGGGGTGGACTAGTCCTGTTCTTC
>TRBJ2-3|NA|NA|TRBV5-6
CASGLYINTQYF
TGTGCCAGCGGTCTATATATAAATACGCAGTATTTT
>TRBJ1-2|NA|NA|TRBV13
CASSSRGVTRDGYTF
TGTGCCAGCAGCTCTCGAGGGGTTACAAGGGATGGCTACACCTTC
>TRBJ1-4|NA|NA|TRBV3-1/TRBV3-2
CASSQGAREKLFF
TGTGCCAGCAGCCAAGGAGCCCGAGAAAAACTGTTTTTT
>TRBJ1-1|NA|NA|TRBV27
CASFDLGTEAFF
TGTGCCAGCTTTGACTTGGGCACTGAAGCTTTCTTT
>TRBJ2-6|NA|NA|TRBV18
CASSEASNWVGANVLTF
TGTGCCAGCTCCGAGGCGTCGAACTGGGTCGGGGCCAACGTCCTGACTTTC
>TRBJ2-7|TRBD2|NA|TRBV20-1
CSASLRGAYYEQYF
TGCAGTGCTAGTCTGCGGGGGGCGTACTACGAGCAGTACTTC
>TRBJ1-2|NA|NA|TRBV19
CASSPRMDYGYTF
TGTGCCAGTAGTCCCCGGATGGACTATGGCTACACCTTC
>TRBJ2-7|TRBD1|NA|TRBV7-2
CASSARGTGGASNEQYF
TGTGCCAGCAGCGCGAGGGGGACAGGGGGCGCCTCAAACGAGCAGTACTTC
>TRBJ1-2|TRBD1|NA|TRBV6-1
CASSEKDRYGYTF
TGTGCCAGCAGTGAAAAGGACAGGTATGGCTACACCTTC
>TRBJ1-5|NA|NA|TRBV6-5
CASRGNELLSQHF
TGTGCCAGCAGGGGGAATGAACTTTTATCCCAGCATTTT
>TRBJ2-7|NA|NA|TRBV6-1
CASSIPGQSSYEQYF
TGTGCCAGCAGTATTCCGGGACAAAGCTCCTACGAGCAGTACTTC
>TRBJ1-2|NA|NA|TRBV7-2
CASSFEAGGYTF
TGTGCCAGCAGCTTTGAAGCTGGTGGCTACACCTTC
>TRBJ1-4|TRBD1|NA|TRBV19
CASSGRDREENEKLFF
TGTGCCAGTAGTGGACGGGACAGGGAAGAAAATGAAAAACTGTTTTTT
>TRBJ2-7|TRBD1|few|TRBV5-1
CASTPRDRPPFSYEQYF
TGCGCCAGCACCCCTAGGGACAGACCTCCTTTTTCCTACGAGCAGTACTTC
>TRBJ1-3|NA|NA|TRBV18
CASSPSSGNTIYF
TGTGCCAGCTCACCAAGCTCTGGAAACACCATATATTTT
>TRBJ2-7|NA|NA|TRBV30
CAWSRDRRTGEQYF
TGTGCCTGGTCTAGGGACCGAAGGACGGGTGAGCAGTACTTC
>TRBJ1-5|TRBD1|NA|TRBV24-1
CATSDWGQGGDQPQHF
TGTGCCACCAGTGATTGGGGACAGGGGGGGGATCAACCCCAGCATTTT
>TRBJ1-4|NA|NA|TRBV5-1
CASSLGRRSYEKLFF
TGCGCCAGCAGCTTGGGTCGCAGATCTTATGAAAAACTGTTTTTT
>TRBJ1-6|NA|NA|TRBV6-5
CASSYSVVRLDSPLHF
TGTGCCAGCAGTTACTCGGTGGTGAGGCTGGATTCACCCCTCCACTTT
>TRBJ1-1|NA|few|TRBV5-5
CASSRVAGNTEAFF
TGTGCCAGCAGCCGGGTCGCTGGGAACACTGAAGCTTTCTTT
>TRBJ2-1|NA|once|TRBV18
CASSRTTYNEQFF
TGTGCCAGCTCCCGGACAACCTACAATGAGCAGTTCTTC
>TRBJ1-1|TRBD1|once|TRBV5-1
CASSVGQGAQRTEAFF
TGCGCCAGCAGCGTGGGACAGGGGGCGCAGAGGACTGAAGCTTTCTTT
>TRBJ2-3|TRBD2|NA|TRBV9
CASSVTRGTSGSTDTQYF
TGTGCCAGCAGCGTTACCCGAGGGACTAGCGGTAGCACAGATACGCAGTATTTT
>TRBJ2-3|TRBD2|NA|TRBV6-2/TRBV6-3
CASSLSGGATDTQYF
TGTGCCAGCAGTCTAAGCGGGGGGGCCACGGATACGCAGTATTTT
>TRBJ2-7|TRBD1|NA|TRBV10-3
CAISWTGNGEQYF
TGTGCCATCAGTTGGACAGGTAACGGCGAGCAGTACTTC
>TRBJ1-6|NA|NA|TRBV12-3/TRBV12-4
CASSLEARSPLHF
TGTGCCAGCAGTTTGGAGGCTAGGTCACCCCTCCACTTT
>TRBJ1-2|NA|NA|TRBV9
CASSVAGNYGYTF
TGTGCCAGCAGCGTAGCGGGGAACTATGGCTACACCTTC
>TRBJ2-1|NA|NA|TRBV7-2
CASSATGNEQFF
TGTGCCAGCAGCGCCACAGGGAATGAGCAGTTCTTC
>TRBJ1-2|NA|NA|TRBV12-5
CASGLVIQGQRDKTNYGYTF
TGTGCTAGTGGTTTGGTTATTCAGGGCCAACGGGACAAGACTAACTATGGCTACACCTTC
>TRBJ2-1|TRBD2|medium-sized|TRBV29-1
CSVPSGRARNEQFF
TGCAGCGTTCCAAGCGGGAGGGCCCGGAATGAGCAGTTCTTC
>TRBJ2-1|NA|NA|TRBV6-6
CASMAGSSYNEQFF
TGTGCCAGCATGGCGGGATCCTCCTACAATGAGCAGTTCTTC
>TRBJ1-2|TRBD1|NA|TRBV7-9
CASTYNKQGADGYTF
TGTGCCAGCACCTATAATAAACAGGGGGCAGACGGCTACACCTTC
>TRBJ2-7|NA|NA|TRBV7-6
CASSPRSTAGEQYF
TGTGCCAGCAGCCCCCGAAGCACGGCTGGCGAGCAGTACTTC
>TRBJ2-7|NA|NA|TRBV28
CASSSPGVSSYEQYF
TGTGCCAGCAGTTCACCCGGTGTCAGCTCCTACGAGCAGTACTTC
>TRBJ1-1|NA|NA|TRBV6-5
CASSYPASGGNTEAFF
TGTGCCAGCAGTTACCCGGCATCCGGGGGGAACACTGAAGCTTTCTTT
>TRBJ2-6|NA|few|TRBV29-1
CSVPLNGANVLTF
TGCAGCGTTCCCCTAAATGGGGCCAACGTCCTGACTTTC
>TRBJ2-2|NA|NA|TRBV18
CASSPEVADTGTGELFF
TGTGCCAGCTCCCCCGAGGTAGCGGACACAGGAACCGGGGAGCTGTTTTTT
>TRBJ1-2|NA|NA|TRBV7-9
CASNKPGRHYGYTF
TGTGCCAGCAATAAACCGGGACGGCACTATGGCTACACCTTC
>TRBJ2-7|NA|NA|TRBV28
CASTHDRTYEQYF
TGTGCCAGCACCCACGACAGGACCTACGAGCAGTACTTC
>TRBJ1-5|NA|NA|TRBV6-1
CASSDRQAAGQPQHF
TGTGCCAGCAGTGACCGACAGGCCGCGGGCCAGCCCCAGCATTTT